Each of the 30 T cell receptor beta chains below was sequenced from the same sample in a study of OX40 agonist ivuxolimab in advanced cancers. Some clones are missing from TCRdb's copy, which holds only in-frame ones; the method was immunoSEQ multiplex PCR. The sample carries tens of thousands of clones, about 86% recorded once. Sequences were derived from CD4+ or CD8+ T cells sorted from blood, sampled in a trial of the OX40 agonist ivuxolimab. The source is an adult with an advanced solid tumor such as melanoma, head and neck, liver or kidney cancer.

The V call is TRBV7-9, the J call TRBJ2-5, with D possibly being TRBD1 or TRBD2 (5 bases each). Trimming cost V 3 bases and J 4 bases, with 15 bases left between them. This CDR3 has 15 amino acids. The germline gives CDR1 SEHNR, CDR2 FQNEAQ (reference sequence). The CDR3 DNA reads as TGTGCCAGCAGCTTGGGGGTTGGATTCGGAGAGACCCAGTACTTC. Amino acids: CASSLGVGFGETQYF.

The CDR3 DNA reads TGCGCCAGCAGCTTGGGTAGGACTAACAATGAGCAGTTCTTC. Protein: CASSLGRTNNEQFF. V is TRBV5-1 and J is TRBJ2-1, with D tentatively TRBD2 (6 bases). Trimming shortened V by 0 bases and J by 5 bases, and 9 bases separated the two germline ends. This CDR3 is built from 14 residues. From germline, CDR1 is SGHRS and CDR2 YFSETQ.

The V and J genes are TRBV6-1 and TRBJ2-3; 7 nucleotides align to TRBD1. Germline lookup yields CDR1 MNHNS and CDR2 SASEGT. The junction had 8 bases not matched to a gene; V was cut back by 3 bases and J by 2 bases. The CDR3 has 16 amino acids. CDR3 residues: CASSDQGQLNTDTQYF. In nucleotides, the CDR3 is TGTGCCAGCAGTGACCAGGGACAGCTGAACACAGATACGCAGTATTTT.

The chain carries TRBV29-1 and TRBJ2-5; 7 nucleotides match TRBD2. Germline V gene data show CDR1 as SQVTM and CDR2 as ANQGSEA. This CDR3 has 15 residues. V shed 4 bases and J 4 bases; nucleotides not matched to a gene: 12. The CDR3 sequence: CSVGGIAGPGETQYF. The DNA of the CDR3 is TGCAGCGTTGGGGGGATAGCGGGCCCCGGAGAGACCCAGTACTTC. Combining the CDR3 with reference TRBV29-1 and TRBJ2-5 gives the whole variable domain SAVISQKPSRDICQRGTSLTIQCQVDSQVTMMFWYRQQPGQSLTLIATANQGSEATYESGFVIDKFPISRPNLTFSTLTVSNMSPEDSSIYLCSVGGIAGPGETQYFGPGTRLLVL.

The V and J genes are TRBV5-8 and TRBJ1-2; weak D call: TRBD1 (5 bases). V lost 7 bases and J lost 3, with 19 bases in between. Germline CDR1 reads SGHTS; CDR2 reads YDEGEE. The CDR3 totals 15 residues. CDR3 amino acids: CASSLQGVGDYGYTF. In DNA form, the CDR3 reads TGTGCCAGCTCGCTCCAGGGTGTTGGGGACTATGGCTACACCTTC.

The chain recombines TRBV7-3 with TRBJ2-6, with D possibly being TRBD1 (5 bases). Per germline, CDR1 SGHTA and CDR2 FQGTGA. V gave up 3 bases and J gave up 10 bases, with 13 bases separating them. The CDR3 loop spans 14 amino acids. The CDR3 here is CASSLTVIENVLTF. CDR3 bases: TGTGCCAGCAGCTTGACAGTAATAGAGAACGTCCTGACTTTC.

The chain links TRBV28 to TRBJ1-6, with a tentative D call TRBD1 (6 bases). The V gene's germline CDR1 is MDHEN and CDR2 SYDVKM. Trimming pared 3 bases from V and 7 bases from J, leaving 13 bases between. CDR3 length: 15 amino acids. CDR3 in DNA: TGTGCCAGCAGTTTTTTACAGGGAACGAATTCACCCCTCCACTTT. Its protein is CASSFLQGTNSPLHF.

V gene TRBV9 combines with J gene TRBJ2-1; 9 positions match TRBD1. J gave up 2 bases and V 4 bases, and 7 bases lay outside the gene matches. This CDR3 region has 16 residues. Per germline, CDR1 SGDLS and CDR2 YYNGEE. CDR3 DNA: TGTGCCAGCAGCCCCACCGGGACAGGGACCTACAATGAGCAGTTCTTC. Residues: CASSPTGTGTYNEQFF.

A few counts support this clone. The CDR3 DNA sequence: TGTGCCAGCAGTGAAGGGGGCAGGGAGAAAGCTTTCTTT. This gives the protein CASSEGGREKAFF. The V and J genes are TRBV6-5 and TRBJ1-1, with 7 bases fitting TRBD1. The CDR3 has 13 residues. The germline CDR1 and CDR2 sequences are MNHEY and SVGAGI. The V gene end was trimmed by 5 bases and the J gene end by 9 bases; junction bases not matched to a gene: 9.

The chain uses TRBV19 and TRBJ2-2; possibly TRBD1 for D (5 bases). The V and J ends lost 0 bases and 6 bases respectively, with 8 bases between them. CDR1 is LNHDA, CDR2 SQIVND, per germline (reference sequence). This CDR3 has 14 residues. This CDR3 reads CASSIDWGPGELFF. DNA of the CDR3: TGTGCCAGTAGTATAGATTGGGGCCCCGGGGAGCTGTTTTTT.

The rearrangement links TRBV10-1 to TRBJ2-1; D perhaps matches TRBD2 (5 bases). Deletions cut 4 bases from V and 1 base from J, with 8 bases between. Germline V gene sequence: CDR1 WNHNN, CDR2 SYGVQD (reference sequence). The CDR3 length is 14 residues. CDR3 sequence reads: CASSGTRSYNEQFF. CDR3 DNA sequence: TGCGCCAGCAGTGGGACTCGGTCCTACAATGAGCAGTTCTTC.

This chain joins TRBV7-3 and TRBJ1-4; possibly TRBD1 for D (5 bases). Trimming stripped 3 bases from V and 8 bases from J, with 25 bases between. The CDR3 sequence is 18 residues long. The V gene's germline CDR1 is SGHTA and CDR2 FQGTGA. The CDR3 reads CASSFNEGGRGGLEKLFF. In DNA form, the CDR3 reads TGTGCCAGCAGCTTTAATGAGGGTGGGAGGGGAGGTTTGGAAAAACTGTTTTTT. The full variable domain, in which reference TRBV7-3 and TRBJ1-4 provide the parts outside the CDR3, is GAGVSQTPSNKVTEKGKYVELRCDPISGHTALYWYRQSLGQGPEFLIYFQGTGAADDSGLPNDRFFAVRPEGSVSTLKIQRTERGDSAVYLCASSFNEGGRGGLEKLFFGSGTQLSVL.

CDR3 protein: CTSSQEKSGRDQPQHF. The CDR3 DNA reads as TGCACCAGCAGCCAAGAAAAGAGCGGGAGGGATCAGCCCCAGCATTTT. The chain couples TRBV1 to TRBJ1-5. TRBV1 is listed as a pseudogene. The CDR3 runs 16 residues.

The gene calls are TRBV9 and TRBJ1-2; D possibly corresponds to TRBD1 (6 bases). The CDR3 has 13 residues. In germline, CDR1 is SGDLS, CDR2 YYNGEE. V was pared by 0 bases and J by 7 bases, with 10 bases between. Written as DNA, the CDR3 is TGTGCCAGCAGCGTAGAGGTGGACAGTGGCTACACCTTC. Translating it yields CASSVEVDSGYTF.

The rearrangement links TRBV7-9 to TRBJ2-1; TRBD2 matches at 11 bases. The ends lost 1 base at V and 6 bases at J; junction bases unmatched: 2. The CDR3 is 15 amino acids. Germline CDR1 reads SEHNR; CDR2 reads FQNEAQ (reference sequence). Here the CDR3 reads CASSLVAGGPNEQFF. Written as DNA, the CDR3 is TGTGCCAGCAGCTTAGTAGCGGGGGGGCCCAATGAGCAGTTCTTC. The whole variable domain, remainder taken from reference TRBV7-9 and TRBJ2-1, is DTGVSQNPRHKITKRGQNVTFRCDPISEHNRLYWYRQTLGQGPEFLTYFQNEAQLEKSRLLSDRFSAERPKGSFSTLEIQRTEQGDSAMYLCASSLVAGGPNEQFFGPGTRLTVL.

The sample holds a few counts of this clone. The chain carries TRBV7-9 and TRBJ2-7; 7 positions agree with TRBD1. Trimming took 5 bases from V and 2 from J; bases not matched to a gene: 9. The germline V gene encodes CDR1 SEHNR and CDR2 FQNEAQ (reference sequence). The CDR3 extends over 15 amino acids. The CDR3 coding sequence is TGTGCCAGCAGCCTTACAGGGGCCTACACCTACGAGCAGTACTTC. Protein sequence: CASSLTGAYTYEQYF. Filled out from reference TRBV7-9 and TRBJ2-7, the complete variable domain reads DTGVSQNPRHKITKRGQNVTFRCDPISEHNRLYWYRQTLGQGPEFLTYFQNEAQLEKSRLLSDRFSAERPKGSFSTLEIQRTEQGDSAMYLCASSLTGAYTYEQYFGPGTRLTVT.

This chain connects TRBV7-9 to TRBJ2-7; TRBD2 is a possible D gene (7 bases). CDR1 is SEHNR, CDR2 FQNEAQ, per germline (reference sequence). The V end lost 1 base, the J end lost 3 bases, and 13 bases lay between the germline ends. The CDR3 loop spans 15 amino acids. The CDR3 spells CASSLVSGGHYEQYF. DNA for the CDR3: TGTGCCAGCAGCTTAGTATCCGGGGGGCACTACGAGCAGTACTTC.

In this sample, this clone turned up once. The rearrangement joins TRBV5-1 to TRBJ2-7; 15 bases match TRBD2. CDR3 length: 17 amino acids. Germline-derived CDR1 and CDR2 are SGHRS and YFSETQ. V lost 3 bases to trimming and J lost 0 bases; unmatched junction nucleotides: 4. The chain's CDR3 is CASSSGTSGGTSYEQYF. The CDR3, as DNA: TGCGCCAGCAGCTCGGGGACTAGCGGGGGGACCTCCTACGAGCAGTACTTC.

The chain carries TRBV20-1 and TRBJ2-1; TRBD2 agrees at 7 bases. CDR3 size: 11 residues. With 5 bases clipped from V and 14 bases from J, the junction kept 9 bases outside the gene matches. Germline V gives CDR1 DFQATT, CDR2 SNEGSKA (reference sequence). The CDR3 is CSAVLLGTKFF. The CDR3 nucleotides read TGCAGTGCTGTCCTTTTAGGGACTAAGTTCTTC.

By proportion, this clone is medium-sized (0.01 to 0.1%). The chain couples TRBV7-9 to TRBJ2-5, with a possible D match to TRBD1 (6 bases). This CDR3 is built from 13 residues. The germline V gene encodes CDR1 SEHNR and CDR2 FQNEAQ (reference sequence). Trimming shortened V by 5 bases and J by 4 bases, and 11 bases separated the two germline ends. CDR3 amino acids: CASSPGAVETQYF. DNA for the CDR3: TGTGCCAGCAGCCCAGGGGCTGTAGAGACCCAGTACTTC.

The chain is built from TRBV2 and TRBJ2-3; the D gene is possibly TRBD2 (7 bases). CDR3 length: 15 residues. Germline CDR1 SNHLY, CDR2 FYNNEI. V was cut by 6 bases and J by 1 base, with 14 bases left in between. The CDR3 region is CASRRAGAGTDTQYF. DNA of the CDR3: TGTGCCAGCAGACGCGCGGGGGCCGGCACAGATACGCAGTATTTT.

Of note for this clone: One junction end disagrees with the germline gene, perhaps due to a read error. The V call is TRBV25-1, the J call TRBJ2-1; 8 nucleotides agree with TRBD1. The germline V gene has CDR1 MGHDK and CDR2 SYGVNS. This CDR3 comprises 13 residues. CDR3 protein: CASSERAQGELFF. As DNA, the CDR3 is TGTGCCAGCAGTGAAAGAGCACAGGGGGAGCTGTTCTTC.

This chain connects TRBV15 to TRBJ1-1; D is uncertain. The CDR3 runs 16 residues. Germline lookup yields CDR1 LNHNV and CDR2 YYDKDF (reference sequence). V dropped 0 bases and J dropped 0 bases, with 11 bases sitting between them. CDR3: CATSRDGSGMNTEAFF. The DNA of the CDR3 is TGTGCCACCAGCAGAGATGGTTCGGGGATGAACACTGAAGCTTTCTTT.

The chain carries TRBV14 and TRBJ2-2; no firm D call. Trimming stripped 6 bases from V and 5 bases from J, with 13 bases between. CDR3 size: 14 residues. CDR1 is SGHDN, CDR2 FVKESK, per germline. The CDR3: CASRSWGGTGELFF. DNA of the CDR3: TGTGCCAGCAGGTCATGGGGTGGAACCGGGGAGCTGTTTTTT. Using reference TRBV14 and TRBJ2-2 for the parts outside the CDR3, the full variable domain is EAGVTQFPSHSVIEKGQTVTLRCDPISGHDNLYWYRRVMGKEIKFLLHFVKESKQDESGMPNNRFLAERTGGTYSTLKVQPAELEDSGVYFCASRSWGGTGELFFGEGSRLTVL.

V usage is TRBV28 and J usage is TRBJ1-1, with D possibly being TRBD1 (6 bases). V was clipped by 3 bases and J by 2 bases, with 19 bases between them. Per the germline V gene, CDR1 is MDHEN and CDR2 is SYDVKM. CDR3 length: 17 amino acids. CDR3 sequence: CASSFPLAGAINTEAFF. CDR3 DNA: TGTGCCAGCAGTTTTCCCCTTGCAGGGGCCATTAACACTGAAGCTTTCTTT.

The V call is TRBV19, the J call TRBJ1-2; D gene unclear. V was shortened by 3 bases and J by 4 bases, with 18 bases between the two germline ends. There are 16 residues in the CDR3. Per the germline V gene, CDR1 is LNHDA and CDR2 is SQIVND (reference sequence). This CDR3 reads CASSITSERRIYGYTF. In DNA form, the CDR3 reads TGTGCCAGTAGTATTACTTCGGAACGTAGGATCTATGGCTACACCTTC.

The chain combines TRBV11-2 with TRBJ1-2, with 8 bases lining up with TRBD1. J gave up 0 bases and V 0 bases, and 9 bases lay outside the gene matches. The CDR3 is 18 amino acids. From germline, CDR1 is SGHAT and CDR2 FQNNGV. The CDR3: CASSLEWGQALANYGYTF. CDR3 nucleotide sequence: TGTGCCAGCAGCTTAGAGTGGGGACAGGCACTAGCTAACTATGGCTACACCTTC.

This chain links TRBV14 with TRBJ2-3; D is undetermined. The CDR3 runs to 16 residues. Trimming removed 0 bases from V and 6 bases from J, with 16 bases in between. The germline V gene has CDR1 SGHDN and CDR2 FVKESK. The CDR3 DNA reads as TGTGCCAGCAGCCAAGAAAACCGCCCAGGATGGGATACGCAGTATTTT. Its protein is CASSQENRPGWDTQYF.

Only one count was recorded for this clone. The V call is TRBV18, the J call TRBJ2-2; D is ambiguous. This CDR3 spans 14 amino acids. CDR1 is KGHSH and CDR2 is LQKENI in the germline V gene. The V end lost 3 bases, the J end lost 1 base, and 6 bases lay between the germline ends. CDR3 nucleotides: TGTGCCAGCTCACCCGGCCTGAACACCGGGGAGCTGTTTTTT. The encoded protein is CASSPGLNTGELFF. Based on the CDR3 plus reference TRBV18 and TRBJ2-2, the full variable domain is NAGVMQNPRHLVRRRGQEARLRCSPMKGHSHVYWYRQLPEEGLKFMVYLQKENIIDESGMPKERFSAEFPKEGPSILRIQQVVRGDSAAYFCASSPGLNTGELFFGEGSRLTVL.

The chain employs TRBV5-1 and TRBJ2-3; 8 nucleotides line up with TRBD1. The CDR3 spans 17 residues. Germline-derived CDR1 and CDR2 are SGHRS and YFSETQ. After removal of 3 bases from V and 0 bases from J, the junction contained 9 bases not matched to a gene. The chain's CDR3 is CASSSLGQGSSTDTQYF. As DNA, the CDR3 is TGCGCCAGCAGCTCCCTCGGACAGGGATCTAGCACAGATACGCAGTATTTT.